The 16 T cell receptor beta chains in this list originate from one sample, sequenced in a study of T cell repertoires in cytomegalovirus infection. MiXCR, applied by TCRdb to the reads, yields one record per CDR3 protein. The sample has 400,000 to 600,000 distinct CDR3 sequences; roughly 42% are singletons. No antigen is known for these receptors. The material was cultured PBMCs, obtained from culture after CMV antigen stimulation. The receptors come from a human donor in good health (CMV status not recorded). Some clones in this sample may be carry-over from other donors' samples.

This clonotype was detected a few times. Written as DNA, the CDR3 is TGTGCCAGCTGGAAGGAGGGAACCACAGATACGCAGTATTTT. Its protein product is CASWKEGTTDTQYF. V and J are TRBV7-4 and TRBJ2-3; D is possibly TRBD2 (6 bases). The V gene lost 8 bases and the J gene lost 2 bases, with 14 bases spanning the gap. This CDR3 comprises 14 residues. CDR1 SGHVT and CDR2 SQSDAQ come from the germline V gene.

The rearrangement uses TRBV7-6 and TRBJ2-3, with 8 bases identical to TRBD2. Germline trimming cut 5 bases from V and 5 bases from J; bases unmatched to any gene: 9. This CDR3 contains 15 residues. CDR1 is SGHVS and CDR2 is FNYEAQ in the germline V gene. The CDR3 spells CASSPRSGRGDTQYF. The CDR3 DNA is TGTGCCAGCAGCCCCAGGAGCGGGAGAGGAGATACGCAGTATTTT.

This clonotype was seen more than once but under ten times. The DNA of the CDR3 is TGTGCCAGCAGCCCAAGGACAGGGTTCGGCTATGGCTACACCTTC. Amino acid sequence: CASSPRTGFGYGYTF. J is TRBJ1-2 and V is TRBV7-2; 8 bases line up with TRBD1. J gave up 4 bases and V 5 bases, and 9 bases lay outside the gene matches. The CDR3 runs 15 residues. CDR1 SGHTA and CDR2 FQGNSA come from the germline V gene.

This chain uses TRBV2 with TRBJ2-1; TRBD1 agrees at 8 bases. Germline V lookup: CDR1 SNHLY, CDR2 FYNNEI. V shed 5 bases and J 7 bases; nucleotides not matched to a gene: 10. The CDR3 consists of 15 residues. Here the CDR3 DNA reads TGTGCCAGCAGTCCCGGGACAGGTCGCGGTAATGAGCAGTTCTTC. Amino acid sequence: CASSPGTGRGNEQFF.

V gene TRBV25-1 combines with J gene TRBJ2-5; D uncertain. The CDR3 loop spans 15 amino acids. Germline loops: CDR1 MGHDK, CDR2 SYGVNS. Trimming took off 1 base at V and 5 bases at J, with 14 bases between the two ends. CDR3 coding DNA: TGTGCCAGCAGTGAATCTAGGTGGCTTTGGGAGACCCAGTACTTC. Protein: CASSESRWLWETQYF.

This rearrangement joins TRBV20-1 to TRBJ2-3; 16 positions agree with TRBD2. The CDR3 is made up of 17 amino acids. V lost 6 bases to trimming and J lost 4 bases; unmatched junction nucleotides: 10. Per germline, CDR1 DFQATT and CDR2 SNEGSKA (reference sequence). The CDR3 here is CSAQPGLAGGPSDTQYF. CDR3 coding DNA: TGCAGTGCACAGCCGGGACTAGCGGGAGGGCCGTCAGATACGCAGTATTTT.

The chain employs TRBV19 and TRBJ1-6, with 8 bases aligning to TRBD1. This CDR3 comprises 16 residues. V gave up 1 base and J gave up 8 bases; unmatched junction bases: 7. CDR1 LNHDA and CDR2 SQIVND come from the germline V gene (reference sequence). CDR3 DNA sequence: TGTGCCAGTAGTATAGCTGCAGGGGGCAGGTATTCACCCCTCCACTTT. Protein sequence: CASSIAAGGRYSPLHF. Filled out from reference TRBV19 and TRBJ1-6, the complete variable domain reads DGGITQSPKYLFRKEGQNVTLSCEQNLNHDAMYWYRQDPGQGLRLIYYSQIVNDFQKGDIAEGYSVSREKKESFPLTVTSAQKNPTAFYLCASSIAAGGRYSPLHFGNGTRLTVT.

This clonotype was seen only once. This rearrangement joins TRBV9 to TRBJ1-3; D is undetermined. This CDR3 has 14 amino acids. Trimming left V 4 bases short and J 0 bases short, with 8 bases between. Germline assignment: CDR1 SGDLS and CDR2 YYNGEE. The CDR3 region is CASSQRASGNTIYF. The CDR3 DNA reads as TGTGCCAGCAGCCAACGTGCCTCTGGAAACACCATATATTTT.

The chain uses TRBV12-3 or TRBV12-4 and TRBJ2-5; tentative D call: TRBD1 (6 bases). The CDR3 length is 14 residues. V was clipped by 5 bases and J by 5 bases, with 15 bases between them. This CDR3 is CASSGLNRVETQYF. The CDR3 DNA sequence: TGTGCCAGCAGTGGCCTCAACAGGGTTGAGACCCAGTACTTC.

The chain recombines TRBV7-2 with TRBJ2-5, with D tentatively TRBD1 or TRBD2 (5 bases each). CDR1 is SGHTA, CDR2 FQGNSA, per germline. The CDR3 extends over 16 amino acids. Between the trimmed V and J ends, which lost 4 bases and 3 bases, there was a span of 18 bases. DNA of the CDR3: TGTGCCAGCAGCTCCGGTGGATGGGACCCTAAAGAGACCCAGTACTTC. As protein: CASSSGGWDPKETQYF.

This clonotype appeared a single time. This sequence joins TRBV5-1 and TRBJ1-2; tentative D call: TRBD1 (6 bases). The CDR3 spans 14 residues. Trimming removed 1 base at V and 5 bases at J, with 12 bases between. Germline V gene data show CDR1 as SGHRS and CDR2 as YFSETQ. The CDR3 region is CASSLRGAEYGYTF. The CDR3, as DNA: TGCGCCAGCAGCTTGCGGGGGGCAGAGTATGGCTACACCTTC. Full variable domain (rest looked up from reference TRBV5-1 and TRBJ1-2): KAGVTQTPRYLIKTRGQQVTLSCSPISGHRSVSWYQQTPGQGLQFLFEYFSETQRNKGNFPGRFSGRQFSNSRSEMNVSTLELGDSALYLCASSLRGAEYGYTFGSGTRLTVV.

V and J are TRBV7-2 and TRBJ1-6; D not resolved. V gave up 5 bases and J gave up 5 bases, with 10 bases separating them. The CDR3 totals 14 residues. Per the germline V gene, CDR1 is SGHTA and CDR2 is FQGNSA. The CDR3 DNA sequence: TGTGCCAGCAGCCACTCCGGGGATAATTCACCCCTCCACTTT. Amino acid sequence: CASSHSGDNSPLHF.

This chain's CDR3 is CASSTDLAATNEKLFF. The CDR3 bases are TGTGCCAGCAGTACCGACCTGGCAGCAACTAATGAAAAACTGTTTTTT. V and J are TRBV6-6 and TRBJ1-4, with unresolved D. Deletions cut 5 bases from V and 0 bases from J, with 13 bases between. There are 16 residues in the CDR3. Germline V CDR1 and CDR2: MNHNY, SVGAGI (reference sequence).

The V and J genes are TRBV18 and TRBJ2-7; D may correspond to TRBD1 or TRBD2 (6 bases each). This CDR3 spans 14 amino acids. CDR1 KGHSH and CDR2 LQKENI come from the germline V gene. Trimming took 3 bases from V and 3 from J, leaving 12 bases between them. The CDR3 DNA is TGTGCCAGCTCACCGCGGACAGCGGGCTACGAGCAGTACTTC. Translation: CASSPRTAGYEQYF.

V gene TRBV27 combines with J gene TRBJ1-6, with D unclear. The CDR3 runs to 14 residues. Germline lookup yields CDR1 MNHEY and CDR2 SMNVEV (reference sequence). V gave up 3 bases and J gave up 6 bases, with 9 bases separating them. The CDR3 loop is CASSLASTNSPLHF. The CDR3 DNA reads TGTGCCAGCAGTTTGGCCAGCACTAATTCACCCCTCCACTTT.

The CDR3 here is CASSEGTSLYEQYF. DNA of the CDR3: TGTGCCAGCAGTGAAGGGACTTCCCTCTACGAGCAGTACTTC. V usage is TRBV25-1 and J usage is TRBJ2-7, with TRBD2 as a possible D gene (6 bases). Per the germline V gene, CDR1 is MGHDK and CDR2 is SYGVNS. The V end was cut by 2 bases, the J end by 3 bases, with 11 bases between. CDR3 size: 14 residues.